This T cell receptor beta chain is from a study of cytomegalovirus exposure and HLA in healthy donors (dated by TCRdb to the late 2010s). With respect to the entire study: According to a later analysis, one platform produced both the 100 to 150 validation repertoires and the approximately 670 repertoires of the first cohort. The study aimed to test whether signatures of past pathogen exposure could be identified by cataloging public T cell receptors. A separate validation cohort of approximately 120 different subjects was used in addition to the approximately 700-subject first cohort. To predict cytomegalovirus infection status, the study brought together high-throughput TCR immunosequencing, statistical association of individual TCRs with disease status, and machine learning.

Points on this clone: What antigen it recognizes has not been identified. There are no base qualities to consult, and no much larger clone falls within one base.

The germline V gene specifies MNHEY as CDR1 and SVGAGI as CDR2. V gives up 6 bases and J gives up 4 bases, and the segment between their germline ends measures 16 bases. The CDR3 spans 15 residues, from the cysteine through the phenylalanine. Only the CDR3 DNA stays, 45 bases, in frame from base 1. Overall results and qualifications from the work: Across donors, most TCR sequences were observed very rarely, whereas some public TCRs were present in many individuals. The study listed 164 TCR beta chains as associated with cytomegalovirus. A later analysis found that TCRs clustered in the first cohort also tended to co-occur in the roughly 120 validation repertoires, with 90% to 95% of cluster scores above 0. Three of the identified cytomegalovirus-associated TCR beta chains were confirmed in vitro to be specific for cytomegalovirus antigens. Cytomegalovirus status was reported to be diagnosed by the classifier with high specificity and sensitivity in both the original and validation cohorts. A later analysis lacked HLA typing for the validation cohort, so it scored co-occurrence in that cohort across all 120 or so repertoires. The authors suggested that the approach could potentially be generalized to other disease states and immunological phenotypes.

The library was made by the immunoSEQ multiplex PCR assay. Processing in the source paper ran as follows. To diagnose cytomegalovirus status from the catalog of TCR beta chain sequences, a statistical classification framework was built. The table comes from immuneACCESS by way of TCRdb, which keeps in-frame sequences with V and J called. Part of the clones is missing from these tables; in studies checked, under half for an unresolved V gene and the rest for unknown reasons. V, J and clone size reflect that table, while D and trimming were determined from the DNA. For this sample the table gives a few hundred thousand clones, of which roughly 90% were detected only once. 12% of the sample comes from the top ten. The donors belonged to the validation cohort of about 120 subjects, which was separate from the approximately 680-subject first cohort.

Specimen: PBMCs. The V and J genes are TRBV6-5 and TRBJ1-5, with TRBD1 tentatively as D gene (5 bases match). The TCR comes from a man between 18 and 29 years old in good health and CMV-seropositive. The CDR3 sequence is CASSTPGPLNQPQHF. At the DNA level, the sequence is TGTGCCAGCAGCACCCCGGGGCCATTGAATCAGCCCCAGCATTTT.